Following are 29 T cell receptor beta chains from one sample sequenced in a study of blood T cell repertoires in COVID-19 (TCRdb year 2020). The library came from the immunoSEQ multiplex PCR assay. In its TCRdb copy, this immuneACCESS table keeps in-frame sequences only and misses some clones. Where compared with another copy, unresolved V genes explain less than half of these, and the others have no known cause. This sample lists some 130,000 clones; around four fifths were detected once. The ten biggest clones cover 11% of the sample. Sequenced: peripheral blood. The receptor set was obtained from a man aged 55 to 70 who had recovered from COVID-19.

The CDR3 bases are TGCAGTGCTAGTGTGGGAGTCAGCTATGGCTACACCTTC. Its translation: CSASVGVSYGYTF. This chain links TRBV20-1 with TRBJ1-2; D ambiguous. Germline V gene lookup returns CDR1 DFQATT and CDR2 SNEGSKA (reference sequence). The CDR3 is 13 amino acids. Trimming left V 3 bases short and J 4 bases short, with 12 bases between.

This clone has just a few counts. The chain recombines TRBV12-5 with TRBJ2-1; 9 bases agree with TRBD1. With 4 bases clipped from V and 9 bases from J, the junction kept 4 bases outside the gene matches. The CDR3 runs to 13 residues. Germline V gene data show CDR1 as LGHNT and CDR2 as FRNRAP. CDR3 DNA: TGTGCTAGTGGTTCCAAGGACAGGGGTGAGCAGTTCTTC. It specifies CASGSKDRGEQFF.

The chain joins TRBV28 to TRBJ1-4; D call uncertain. From germline, CDR1 is MDHEN and CDR2 SYDVKM. This CDR3 is built from 13 residues. V was cut by 6 bases and J by 6 bases, with 11 bases left in between. CDR3 nucleotide sequence: TGTGCCAGCAGGGAGGGAGGTTATGAAAAACTGTTTTTT. As protein: CASREGGYEKLFF. Based on the CDR3 plus reference TRBV28 and TRBJ1-4, the full variable domain is DVKVTQSSRYLVKRTGEKVFLECVQDMDHENMFWYRQDPGLGLRLIYFSYDVKMKEKGDIPEGYSVSREKKERFSLILESASTNQTSMYLCASREGGYEKLFFGSGTQLSVL.

V gene TRBV7-2 combines with J gene TRBJ2-5; 7 bases fit TRBD2. Germline values: CDR1 SGHTA, CDR2 FQGNSA. With 5 bases clipped from V and 5 bases from J, the junction kept 17 bases outside the gene matches. CDR3 length: 17 residues. The CDR3 DNA follows: TGTGCCAGCAGCCCCCAGGCGGCGCGGGGGTCTCGGGAGACCCAGTACTTC. Amino acid sequence: CASSPQAARGSRETQYF.

The V call is TRBV7-3, the J call TRBJ1-2; D perhaps matches TRBD1 (5 bases). Trimming cost V 5 bases and J 11 bases, with 15 bases left between them. This CDR3 has 12 residues. Germline V lookup: CDR1 SGHTA, CDR2 FQGTGA. CDR3 sequence reads: CASSASGFSYTF. The CDR3, as DNA: TGTGCCAGCAGCGCCTCAGGGTTTAGTTACACCTTC.

The V and J genes are TRBV7-3 and TRBJ1-1; the D is unclear. The V gene lost 4 bases and the J gene lost 5 bases, with 14 bases spanning the gap. The CDR3 is 14 residues long. The V gene's germline CDR1 is SGHTA and CDR2 FQGTGA. The CDR3 DNA sequence: TGTGCCAGCAGCTCGGCCACTTCGAGGACTGAAGCTTTCTTT. Translation: CASSSATSRTEAFF.

This sequence joins TRBV6-2 or TRBV6-3 and TRBJ2-4, with 11 bases lining up with TRBD2. V lost 5 bases to trimming and J lost 4 bases; unmatched junction nucleotides: 4. Germline V gene lookup returns CDR1 MNHEY and CDR2 SVGEGT. The CDR3 is 15 amino acids. This CDR3 is CASSRGTSGKNIQYF. CDR3 in DNA: TGTGCCAGCAGTCGAGGGACTAGCGGAAAAAACATTCAGTACTTC.

The rearrangement uses TRBV7-6 and TRBJ2-7, with no clear D. The CDR3 sequence is 13 residues long. Germline assignment: CDR1 SGHVS and CDR2 FNYEAQ. V was shortened by 2 bases and J by 3 bases, with 8 bases between the two germline ends. The CDR3 DNA reads as TGTGCCAGCAGCTTAAACAGAAACTACGAGCAGTACTTC. Translating it yields CASSLNRNYEQYF.

This chain's CDR3 is CASSPPVSREQYF. As DNA, the CDR3 is TGTGCCAGCAGTCCGCCGGTAAGTCGCGAGCAGTACTTC. The gene calls are TRBV28 and TRBJ2-7, with D hard to call. The CDR3 consists of 13 residues. Germline V gives CDR1 MDHEN, CDR2 SYDVKM. Trimming pared 5 bases from V and 6 bases from J, leaving 14 bases between. Looking up the rest from reference TRBV28 and TRBJ2-7 gives the full variable domain: DVKVTQSSRYLVKRTGEKVFLECVQDMDHENMFWYRQDPGLGLRLIYFSYDVKMKEKGDIPEGYSVSREKKERFSLILESASTNQTSMYLCASSPPVSREQYFGPGTRLTVT.

This chain joins TRBV7-8 and TRBJ2-3; TRBD2 matches 7 bases. Trimming removed 3 bases from V and 4 bases from J; junction bases left unmatched: 13. Germline V lookup: CDR1 SGHVS, CDR2 FQNEAQ. This CDR3 is 17 amino acids long. CDR3 coding DNA: TGTGCCAGCAGCTTCGCCTCCGGCGGGGGAGGGGCAGATACGCAGTATTTT. Translating it yields CASSFASGGGGADTQYF.

The chain employs TRBV10-3 and TRBJ2-7; a possible D gene is TRBD1 (5 bases). The germline V gene has CDR1 ENHRY and CDR2 SYGVKD. The CDR3 extends over 14 amino acids. The ends were cut back, 10 bases at V and 5 bases at J, with 21 bases in the middle. Written as DNA, the CDR3 is TGTGCCAGCGTACCCGACAGCTCAGGCGACGAGCAGTACTTC. Its translation: CASVPDSSGDEQYF.

V gene TRBV28 combines with J gene TRBJ2-5; possibly TRBD1 for D (6 bases). CDR3 length: 14 amino acids. CDR1 MDHEN and CDR2 SYDVKM come from the germline V gene. V was pared by 7 bases and J by 7 bases, with 19 bases between. CDR3 coding DNA: TGTGCCAGCACCCTGATGGGGGCGAGGGGGACCCAGTACTTC. Its translation: CASTLMGARGTQYF.

This clone was seen only once. The chain combines TRBV21-1 with TRBJ2-1; TRBD1, the D gene given by the table, was not confirmed from the DNA. TRBV21-1 is assigned pseudogene status. CDR3 length: 15 amino acids. The CDR3 DNA reads TGTGCCAGCAGCGACGGCGGGACAGGTACCAATGAGCAGTTCTTC. Translated, it gives CASSDGGTGTNEQFF.

The genes are TRBV30 and TRBJ1-2; D is unclear. V lost 0 bases and J lost 9, with 14 bases in between. The germline CDR1 and CDR2 sequences are GTSNPN and SVGIG (reference sequence). The CDR3 runs to 13 residues. The CDR3: CAWSVRRLVSYTF. The DNA for the CDR3 is TGTGCCTGGAGTGTAAGGAGACTTGTTAGCTACACCTTC. The full variable domain, with the rest looked up from reference TRBV30 and TRBJ1-2, is SQTIHQWPATLVQPVGSPLSLECTVEGTSNPNLYWYRQAAGRGLQLLFYSVGIGQISSEVPQNLSASRPQDRQFILSSKKLLLSDSGFYLCAWSVRRLVSYTFGSGTRLTVV.

The chain uses TRBV3-1 (or the pseudogene TRBV3-2) and TRBJ1-2; D unresolved. The V gene lost 1 base and the J gene lost 7 bases, with 7 bases spanning the gap. Looked up from germline, CDR1 is LGHDT and CDR2 is YNNKEL (reference sequence). The CDR3 is 12 amino acids. CDR3 DNA: TGTGCCAGCAGCCAAGGGTCGCGTGGCTACACCTTC. This translates into CASSQGSRGYTF.

This clone was detected once. The genes are TRBV6-2 or TRBV6-3 and TRBJ2-1, with TRBD1 identical over 11 bases. Trimming cost V 0 bases and J 6 bases; bases outside gene matches: 7. This CDR3 is built from 17 residues. Germline CDR1 is MNHEY and CDR2 is SVGEGT. In DNA, the CDR3 is TGTGCCAGCAGTTACTCGAGGACAGGGGGCGCGGGCAATGAGCAGTTCTTC. Its protein product is CASSYSRTGGAGNEQFF.

This clone was counted at least ten times. This chain joins TRBV6-1 and TRBJ1-5; possible D gene TRBD1, 5 bases. The CDR3 is 16 residues long. The V and J ends lost 2 bases and 3 bases respectively, with 14 bases between them. Germline loops: CDR1 MNHNS, CDR2 SASEGT. The CDR3 here is CASSELPQGLNQPQHF. CDR3 in DNA: TGTGCCAGCAGTGAACTCCCCCAGGGCCTCAATCAGCCCCAGCATTTT.

The chain uses TRBV9 and TRBJ2-1; 10 nucleotides align to TRBD2. This CDR3 comprises 15 residues. Germline assignment: CDR1 SGDLS and CDR2 YYNGEE. V lost 1 base to trimming and J lost 8 bases; unmatched junction nucleotides: 6. This CDR3 reads CASSVLSGRGDEQFF. The CDR3 region has the DNA TGTGCCAGCAGCGTATTGAGCGGGAGGGGTGATGAGCAGTTCTTC.

The rearrangement joins TRBV7-2 to TRBJ1-1; tentatively, D is TRBD1 (5 bases). Germline assignment: CDR1 SGHTA and CDR2 FQGNSA. V was trimmed by 2 bases and J by 5 bases, leaving 15 bases between them. This CDR3 region has 15 residues. The DNA of the CDR3 is TGTGCCAGCAGCTTAACTGGAGGCCGGGGGACTGAAGCTTTCTTT. It translates to CASSLTGGRGTEAFF.

The rearrangement links TRBV19 to TRBJ1-1; possibly TRBD1 for D (5 bases). This CDR3 has 15 residues. CDR1 and CDR2 (germline): LNHDA, SQIVND (reference sequence). With 3 bases removed from V and 0 bases from J, the gap between germline ends came to 11 bases. CDR3 sequence: CASSIRQTMNTEAFF. In DNA form, the CDR3 reads TGTGCCAGTAGTATCCGACAGACAATGAACACTGAAGCTTTCTTT.

V and J are TRBV6-1 and TRBJ2-7; D might be TRBD2 (6 bases). Germline assignment: CDR1 MNHNS and CDR2 SASEGT. The CDR3 is 13 residues long. The ends were cut back, 3 bases at V and 7 bases at J, with 13 bases in the middle. The CDR3 nucleotides read TGTGCCAGCAGTGATACCGGAGGGAGGGAGCAGTACTTC. Translating gives CASSDTGGREQYF.

The J gene is TRBJ2-3, the V gene TRBV6-6; 10 positions agree with TRBD1. Germline CDR1 reads MNHNY; CDR2 reads SVGAGI (reference sequence). J lost 2 bases, V lost 4 bases, and 3 bases had no gene match. The CDR3 spans 15 residues. The CDR3 DNA reads TGTGCCAGCAGTTCGGGACAGGGGATCACAGATACGCAGTATTTT. Its protein is CASSSGQGITDTQYF.

The CDR3 loop is CASSQDWGDGSYEQYF. The CDR3 nucleotides read TGCGCCAGCAGCCAAGATTGGGGGGACGGCTCCTACGAGCAGTACTTC. The rearrangement uses TRBV4-3 and TRBJ2-7, with D perhaps TRBD2 (6 bases). The CDR3 consists of 16 residues. The V gene's germline CDR1 is LGHNA and CDR2 YSLEER. Trimming removed 0 bases from V and 0 bases from J, with 12 bases in between.

The V and J genes are TRBV5-4 and TRBJ1-4, with D unclear. Germline V gene data show CDR1 as SGHNT and CDR2 as YYREEE (reference sequence). V lost 2 bases to trimming and J lost 5 bases, with 10 bases between them. The CDR3 runs to 14 residues. This CDR3 is CASSFGGSNEKLFF. The CDR3 DNA reads TGTGCCAGCAGCTTTGGCGGTTCAAATGAAAAACTGTTTTTT.

In this sample, this clone turned up many times. The V gene is TRBV6-2 or TRBV6-3, the J gene TRBJ2-3, with TRBD1 matching over 8 bases. The CDR3 sequence is 18 residues long. The germline V gene encodes CDR1 MNHEY and CDR2 SVGEGT. J gave up 7 bases and V 0 bases, and 15 bases lay outside the gene matches. The CDR3 DNA reads as TGTGCCAGCAGTTACTCGAGTAATAGTCGACAGGGGCCCTATACGCAGTATTTT. Translated, it gives CASSYSSNSRQGPYTQYF.

The chain combines TRBV5-1 with TRBJ2-5, with a possible D match to TRBD2 (7 bases). Germline V gives CDR1 SGHRS, CDR2 YFSETQ. Between the trimmed V and J ends, which lost 0 bases and 3 bases, there was a span of 15 bases. This CDR3 has 16 amino acids. CDR3 nucleotide sequence: TGCGCCAGCAGCTTGGAGACACGGGGGGCTGAAGAGACCCAGTACTTC. As protein: CASSLETRGAEETQYF.

There are a few counts of this clone. The chain carries TRBV20-1 and TRBJ2-1; 9 nucleotides agree with TRBD1. V lost 3 bases and J lost 5; bases outside the gene matches: 5. CDR3 length: 14 residues. Germline lookup yields CDR1 DFQATT and CDR2 SNEGSKA (reference sequence). The CDR3: CSASRDRENNEQFF. CDR3 nucleotides: TGCAGTGCTAGTAGGGACAGGGAAAACAATGAGCAGTTCTTC.

This chain connects TRBV7-2 to TRBJ1-2, with D maybe TRBD1 (5 bases). The CDR3 has 14 amino acids. V was clipped by 7 bases and J by 2 bases, with 14 bases between them. Per the germline V gene, CDR1 is SGHTA and CDR2 is FQGNSA. The DNA for the CDR3 is TGTGCCAGCACCTCGACTCAGGGAAACTATGGCTACACCTTC. This sequence encodes CASTSTQGNYGYTF.

This rearrangement joins TRBV16 to TRBJ1-2; D is ambiguous. Germline loops: CDR1 KGHSY, CDR2 FQNENV. The ends were cut back, 1 base at V and 8 bases at J, with 11 bases in the middle. The CDR3 spans 13 residues. CDR3 sequence (DNA): TGTGCCAGCAGCCAATGGGAGGGTAGAGGCTACACCTTC. It translates to CASSQWEGRGYTF.